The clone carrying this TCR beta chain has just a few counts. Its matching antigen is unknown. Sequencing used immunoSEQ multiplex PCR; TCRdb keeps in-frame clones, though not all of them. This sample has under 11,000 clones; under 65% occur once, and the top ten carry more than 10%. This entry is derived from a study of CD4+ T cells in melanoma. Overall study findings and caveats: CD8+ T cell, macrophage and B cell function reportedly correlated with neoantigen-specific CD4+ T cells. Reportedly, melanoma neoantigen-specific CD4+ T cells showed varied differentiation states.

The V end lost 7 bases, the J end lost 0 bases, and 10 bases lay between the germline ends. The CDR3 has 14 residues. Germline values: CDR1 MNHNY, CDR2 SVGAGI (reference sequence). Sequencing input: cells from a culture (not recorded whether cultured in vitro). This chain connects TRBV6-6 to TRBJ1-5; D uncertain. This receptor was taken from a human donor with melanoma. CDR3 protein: CASTIDISNQPQHF. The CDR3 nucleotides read TGTGCCAGCACCATTGACATTAGCAATCAGCCCCAGCATTTT.